Each of the 23 T cell receptor beta chains below was sequenced from the same sample in a study of T-cell reconstitution after alpha-beta-depleted transplantation in children. Unique molecular identifiers were used to barcode this TCRbeta library. TCRdb recomputed calls from the PCR reads with MiXCR, one row per CDR3 protein. This table holds over 450,000 distinct CDR3 sequences, 10% to 13% found once. Sequencing was performed on PBMCs, taken before TCRalphabeta/CD19-depleted stem cell transplant. The receptors come from a child between 2 and 9 years old with inherited bone marrow failure, due to receive a stem cell transplant.

This clonotype occurred many times. This chain connects TRBV15 to TRBJ2-7; TRBD2 matches at 10 bases. The length of the CDR3 is 16 residues. After removal of 0 bases from V and 3 bases from J, the junction contained 5 bases not matched to a gene. Germline CDR1 reads LNHNV; CDR2 reads YYDKDF (reference sequence). CDR3 in amino acids: CATSRDRSSGSYEQYF. CDR3 nucleotide sequence: TGTGCCACCAGCAGAGATCGGTCTAGCGGGAGCTACGAGCAGTACTTC.

This clonotype showed up just a few times. The J gene is TRBJ2-7, the V gene TRBV4-1, with 12 nucleotides matching TRBD2. The CDR3 runs 16 residues. V was clipped by 3 bases and J by 4 bases; unmatched bases: 7. The germline CDR1 and CDR2 sequences are MGHRA and YSYEKL. The CDR3: CASSHTTSGRTYEQYF. The CDR3 coding sequence is TGCGCCAGCAGCCACACAACTAGCGGGAGGACTTACGAGCAGTACTTC.

The table lists this clonotype with many counts. The rearrangement uses TRBV4-3 and TRBJ2-1; TRBD2 is a possible D gene (6 bases). Deletions cut 3 bases from V and 4 bases from J, with 13 bases between. The germline V gene has CDR1 LGHNA and CDR2 YSLEER. The CDR3 spans 15 residues. For the CDR3, the DNA is TGCGCCAGCAGCCATACTAGCAGTCAATACAATGAGCAGTTCTTC. It is translated as CASSHTSSQYNEQFF.

This chain links TRBV7-8 with TRBJ2-5; D possibly matches TRBD1 or TRBD2 (5 bases each). CDR3 length: 14 residues. Germline loops: CDR1 SGHVS, CDR2 FQNEAQ. V was shortened by 1 base and J by 7 bases, with 13 bases between the two germline ends. The CDR3: CASSLGGPTSTQYF. The CDR3 DNA follows: TGTGCCAGCAGCTTAGGGGGACCTACTTCGACCCAGTACTTC.

This clonotype was counted a few times. The genes are TRBV7-8 and TRBJ2-7; maybe TRBD2 (6 bases). The CDR3 loop spans 15 amino acids. Per the germline V gene, CDR1 is SGHVS and CDR2 is FQNEAQ. V lost 3 bases and J lost 6, with 18 bases in between. The CDR3 DNA follows: TGTGCCAGCAGCTTGGGGAGCGCGGGATCGGTCGAGCAGTACTTC. Translation gives CASSLGSAGSVEQYF.

This clonotype was counted at least ten times. The V and J genes are TRBV10-3 and TRBJ2-7; D gene uncertain. Trimming removed 2 bases at V and 3 bases at J, with 5 bases between. CDR1 is ENHRY and CDR2 is SYGVKD in the germline V gene. CDR3 length: 12 amino acids. This chain's CDR3 is CAISEAHYEQYF. DNA for the CDR3: TGTGCCATCAGTGAGGCCCACTACGAGCAGTACTTC.

This clonotype was counted at least ten times. The chain is built from TRBV11-2 and TRBJ1-2; TRBD1 matches at 8 bases. Germline CDR1 is SGHAT and CDR2 is FQNNGV. The CDR3 sequence is 13 residues long. The J segment lost 5 bases and the V segment lost 5 bases, leaving 4 bases of the junction unmatched. CDR3: CASSPTGEYGYTF. The DNA of the CDR3 is TGTGCCAGCAGCCCGACAGGGGAGTATGGCTACACCTTC.

This clonotype has a handful of counts. This rearrangement joins TRBV5-5 to TRBJ2-7, with TRBD2 matching 9 bases. The CDR3 contains 17 residues. Germline CDR1 and CDR2: SGHKS and YYEKEE (reference sequence). The J segment lost 3 bases and the V segment lost 4 bases, leaving 14 bases of the junction unmatched. The CDR3, as DNA: TGTGCCAGCAGCCCGAGGCTAGCGGGATCGATGGTCTACGAGCAGTACTTC. Translating it yields CASSPRLAGSMVYEQYF.

The CDR3 DNA sequence: TGTGCCAGCAGCTTAGATCTCCCCACCGGGGAGCTGTTTTTT. Translating gives CASSLDLPTGELFF. The chain links TRBV11-2 to TRBJ2-2; D call uncertain. Germline lookup yields CDR1 SGHAT and CDR2 FQNNGV. Trimming pared 0 bases from V and 4 bases from J, leaving 6 bases between. The CDR3 length is 14 residues.

Many counts were recorded for this clonotype. The chain combines TRBV20-1 with TRBJ2-7, with D perhaps TRBD1 or TRBD2 (5 bases each). CDR1 DFQATT and CDR2 SNEGSKA come from the germline V gene (reference sequence). This CDR3 has 12 residues. Trimming stripped 4 bases from V and 7 bases from J, with 14 bases between. The CDR3 loop reads CSANRLGREQYF. CDR3 nucleotide sequence: TGCAGTGCTAACAGACTGGGACGAGAGCAGTACTTC.

The table lists this clonotype with a few counts. The rearrangement links TRBV20-1 to TRBJ2-7; D unresolved. V was clipped by 3 bases and J by 7 bases, with 7 bases between them. CDR3 length: 10 amino acids. Germline CDR1 is DFQATT and CDR2 is SNEGSKA (reference sequence). Written as DNA, the CDR3 is TGCAGTGCTAGTAGGGTGGAGCAGTACTTC. Its protein is CSASRVEQYF.

The sample holds a few counts of this clonotype. This chain links TRBV14 with TRBJ2-1; perhaps TRBD2 as D (5 bases). The CDR3 runs to 17 residues. Deletions cut 5 bases from V and 0 bases from J, with 17 bases between. Germline V gene sequence: CDR1 SGHDN, CDR2 FVKESK. In nucleotides, the CDR3 is TGTGCCAGCAGCTCGACGATGGACTGGTCCTCCTACAATGAGCAGTTCTTC. As protein: CASSSTMDWSSYNEQFF. The full variable domain, its missing parts supplied by reference TRBV14 and TRBJ2-1, is EAGVTQFPSHSVIEKGQTVTLRCDPISGHDNLYWYRRVMGKEIKFLLHFVKESKQDESGMPNNRFLAERTGGTYSTLKVQPAELEDSGVYFCASSSTMDWSSYNEQFFGPGTRLTVL.

As regards this clonotype: A much larger clone differs by one base, so this may be a read error. V gene TRBV12-5 combines with J gene TRBJ2-7, with 8 bases fitting TRBD2. The CDR3 covers 15 residues. Germline V lookup: CDR1 LGHNT, CDR2 FRNRAP. V shed 10 bases and J 3 bases; nucleotides not matched to a gene: 14. Written as DNA, the CDR3 is TGTGCTACTGCCTTGGGGCCAAGCGGGAGCTACGAGCAGTACTTC. Protein sequence: CATALGPSGSYEQYF.

This clonotype was observed a handful of times. The rearrangement links TRBV20-1 to TRBJ2-5; D remains ambiguous. The germline V gene has CDR1 DFQATT and CDR2 SNEGSKA (reference sequence). V was trimmed by 2 bases and J by 1 base, leaving 8 bases between them. The CDR3 totals 13 residues. DNA of the CDR3: TGCAGTGCTAGACTTGACCCCCAAGAGACCCAGTACTTC. It encodes CSARLDPQETQYF.

This clonotype has a count of ten or more. This chain links TRBV12-3 or TRBV12-4 with TRBJ1-1; 11 bases line up with TRBD1. The V segment lost 6 bases and the J segment 4 bases; nucleotides outside the gene matches: 4. CDR3 length: 14 amino acids. The DNA for the CDR3 is TGTGCCAGCAGGCGGACAGGGGGCGGCACTGAAGCTTTCTTT. It specifies CASRRTGGGTEAFF.

This clonotype has a handful of counts. The genes are TRBV27 and TRBJ2-3; 8 bases align to TRBD1. CDR1 and CDR2 from the germline V gene are MNHEY and SMNVEV (reference sequence). The CDR3 consists of 15 residues. V lost 6 bases and J lost 1; bases outside the gene matches: 6. CDR3 sequence (DNA): TGTGCCAGCAGCCAGGGGGCGTGGGGCACAGATACGCAGTATTTT. Protein: CASSQGAWGTDTQYF.

The V gene is TRBV20-1, the J gene TRBJ1-1, with 7 nucleotides matching TRBD1. Germline trimming cut 5 bases from V and 2 bases from J; bases unmatched to any gene: 14. The CDR3 runs 16 residues. Germline V gene lookup returns CDR1 DFQATT and CDR2 SNEGSKA (reference sequence). The CDR3 DNA reads as TGCAGTGCTCCACGGGACAGCAACCTCTTTAACACTGAAGCTTTCTTT. It specifies CSAPRDSNLFNTEAFF.

This clonotype was counted at least ten times. The V gene is TRBV29-1, the J gene TRBJ1-1; D is perhaps TRBD1 (5 bases). Germline V gene sequence: CDR1 SQVTM, CDR2 ANQGSEA. With 0 bases removed from V and 3 bases from J, the gap between germline ends came to 26 bases. The CDR3 runs to 19 residues. The CDR3 sequence is CSVEDGRLGDRGWDTEAFF. For the CDR3, the DNA is TGCAGCGTTGAAGATGGCCGCCTGGGGGACCGCGGATGGGACACTGAAGCTTTCTTT.

This chain uses TRBV20-1 with TRBJ2-5; 7 bases align to TRBD2. Germline V lookup: CDR1 DFQATT, CDR2 SNEGSKA (reference sequence). The CDR3 has 17 amino acids. The V and J ends lost 0 bases and 5 bases, in that order; junction bases with no gene match: 15. The CDR3 sequence is CSARDQTGSSGFETQYF. The CDR3 DNA reads as TGCAGTGCTAGAGATCAGACTGGGTCTAGCGGTTTCGAGACCCAGTACTTC.

There are many counts of this clonotype. The chain employs TRBV5-1 and TRBJ2-2; possible D gene TRBD1, 6 bases. The CDR3 runs to 15 residues. Trimming removed 3 bases at V and 6 bases at J, with 15 bases between. CDR1 and CDR2 (germline): SGHRS, YFSETQ. DNA for the CDR3: TGCGCCAGCAGCTGGGAAGGGGCAGGGGCCGGGGAGCTGTTTTTT. It specifies CASSWEGAGAGELFF.

The V gene is TRBV6-1, the J gene TRBJ1-3; 8 positions match TRBD1. The CDR3 is made up of 15 amino acids. V was clipped by 8 bases and J by 0 bases; unmatched bases: 6. Germline V CDR1 and CDR2: MNHNS, SASEGT. Here the CDR3 DNA reads TGTGCCAGCGGGGACAGGCCTTACTCTGGAAACACCATATATTTT. It translates to CASGDRPYSGNTIYF.

V is TRBV30 and J is TRBJ2-7, with D tentatively TRBD1 (5 bases). The CDR3 covers 13 residues. The V and J ends lost 3 bases and 2 bases respectively, with 11 bases between them. The germline gives CDR1 GTSNPN, CDR2 SVGIG (reference sequence). CDR3 residues: CAWSQDSPYEQYF. CDR3 nucleotide sequence: TGTGCCTGGAGCCAAGACAGCCCCTACGAGCAGTACTTC.

This clonotype was observed many times. The rearrangement links TRBV24-1 to TRBJ2-4; D gene uncertain. V gave up 3 bases and J gave up 0 bases, with 8 bases separating them. The CDR3 is 15 amino acids. Germline assignment: CDR1 KGHDR and CDR2 SFDVKD. CDR3 residues: CATSDNSIAKNIQYF. The CDR3 DNA reads TGTGCCACCAGTGATAACTCCATAGCCAAAAACATTCAGTACTTC.